The following is a T cell receptor (beta chain) sequence with its context. Its antigen is unknown. Trimming pared 3 bases from V and 9 bases from J, leaving 13 bases between. Germline CDR1 is SGHRS and CDR2 is YFSETQ. This CDR3 has 12 amino acids. Vbeta (60) and Jbeta (13) primers were used in the PCR. Using immunoSEQ multiplex PCR, the repertoire was profiled, and TCRdb retains in-frame clones only, with some absent. The sample holds 150,000 to 200,000 clones, approximately 80% seen once. The sample is drawn from a study of cytomegalovirus exposure and HLA in healthy donors. The wider study: Early released data comprised 80 million to 90 million unique TCRs from HLA-typed donors.

The study, taken as a whole, reports: Likely technical artifact: a cluster of highly shared sequence variants. In a later analysis, several top co-occurrence clusters appeared linked to parvovirus B19, influenza, CMV and Epstein-Barr virus. Accounts indicate the classifier identified cytomegalovirus status with strong specificity and sensitivity.

This TCR derives from a woman in her 30s in good health and CMV-seropositive. The source material was PBMCs. The V gene is TRBV5-1, the J gene TRBJ2-7, with D perhaps matching TRBD2 (6 bases). Here the CDR3 reads CASSWDSSGQYF. In DNA form, the CDR3 reads TGCGCCAGCAGCTGGGACTCCTCGGGGCAGTACTTC.